This T cell receptor beta chain was captured by sequencing in a study of beta chain features in type 1 diabetes. The isolated RNA, all of it, was reverse transcribed, so expressed TCRB transcripts were what got sequenced. TCRdb's copy holds only in-frame clones and misses some; the assay was immunoSEQ multiplex PCR. The data contain 300,000 to 350,000 clones, roughly 15% of them singletons. V was trimmed by 3 bases and J by 2 bases, leaving 13 bases between them. This CDR3 comprises 15 residues. Per germline, CDR1 KGHSH and CDR2 LQKENI. Comments on this clone: Its target is unknown.

Whole-study findings and limits: Type 1 diabetes patients had fewer VDJ junction insertions and more deletions.

The chain couples TRBV18 to TRBJ2-5; D uncertain. Source material: central memory CD4+ T cells from blood. This TCR was recovered from a man aged 25-45 years in good health. CDR3 nucleotide sequence: TGTGCCAGCTCACCTAAAGTAGGCAGACAAGAGACCCAGTACTTC. Translated: CASSPKVGRQETQYF.